Each of the 14 T cell receptor beta chains below was sequenced from the same sample in a study of shared clonotypes between healthy human individuals. The data were produced by immunoSEQ multiplex PCR, yet TCRdb's version contains in-frame clones alone and is incomplete. The table shows about 2.3 million clones, with 93% occurring only once. Sequenced material: naive CD4+ T cells from PBMCs. Stated subset: CD45RA+ positively selected. The receptors stem from a man aged 18 to 29 in good health. Some clones in this sample may be carry-over from other donors' samples.

V gene TRBV15 combines with J gene TRBJ2-5; D unresolved. Trimming removed 5 bases from V and 4 bases from J, with 14 bases in between. The CDR3 totals 14 residues. Germline V gives CDR1 LNHNV, CDR2 YYDKDF (reference sequence). CDR3 DNA: TGTGCCACCAGCCCTCGGACGGATGGAGAGACCCAGTACTTC. Protein product: CATSPRTDGETQYF.

A few counts support this clone. This specimen includes other DNA sequences encoding the same CDR3. The V and J genes are TRBV2 and TRBJ1-3, with D unresolved. CDR3 size: 13 residues. The V end lost 5 bases, the J end lost 2 bases, and 7 bases lay between the germline ends. Germline CDR1 SNHLY, CDR2 FYNNEI. The CDR3 loop reads CASSRETGNTIYF. In DNA form, the CDR3 reads TGTGCCAGCAGTAGGGAGACTGGAAACACCATATATTTT.

V is TRBV7-9 and J is TRBJ2-4; D unclear. With 4 bases removed from V and 6 bases from J, the gap between germline ends came to 16 bases. The germline CDR1 and CDR2 sequences are SEHNR and FQNEAQ (reference sequence). The CDR3 sequence is 15 residues long. The CDR3 nucleotides are TGTGCCAGCAGCTCTTGGACCCTCACCGCAAACATTCAGTACTTC. Its translation: CASSSWTLTANIQYF. Full variable domain (rest looked up from reference TRBV7-9 and TRBJ2-4): DTGVSQNPRHKITKRGQNVTFRCDPISEHNRLYWYRQTLGQGPEFLTYFQNEAQLEKSRLLSDRFSAERPKGSFSTLEIQRTEQGDSAMYLCASSSWTLTANIQYFGAGTRLSVL.

The chain employs TRBV30 and TRBJ1-4, with a weak D call TRBD1 (5 bases). This CDR3 is 17 amino acids long. Germline V gene lookup returns CDR1 GTSNPN and CDR2 SVGIG (reference sequence). Between the trimmed V and J ends, which lost 0 bases and 0 bases, there was a span of 14 bases. The CDR3 spells CAWSVNGGSATNEKLFF. The DNA for the CDR3 is TGTGCCTGGAGTGTAAATGGGGGGTCCGCAACTAATGAAAAACTGTTTTTT.

J is TRBJ1-2 and V is TRBV7-2, with D possibly being TRBD1 (6 bases). V was trimmed by 7 bases and J by 3 bases, leaving 15 bases between them. The germline gives CDR1 SGHTA, CDR2 FQGNSA. The CDR3 runs 14 residues. DNA of the CDR3: TGTGCCAGCACCGGACAGTTAGGGGACTATGGCTACACCTTC. Protein: CASTGQLGDYGYTF. Full variable domain (rest looked up from reference TRBV7-2 and TRBJ1-2): GAGVSQSPSNKVTEKGKDVELRCDPISGHTALYWYRQSLGQGLEFLIYFQGNSAPDKSGLPSDRFSAERTGGSVSTLTIQRTQQEDSAVYLCASTGQLGDYGYTFGSGTRLTVV.

V usage is TRBV5-1 and J usage is TRBJ2-2; 8 bases line up with TRBD1. Germline V CDR1 and CDR2: SGHRS, YFSETQ. The ends lost 8 bases at V and 7 bases at J; junction bases unmatched: 10. The CDR3 covers 14 residues. CDR3 coding DNA: TGCGCCAGTCAAAGGACAGGGAGTAACGGGGAGCTGTTTTTT. This gives the protein CASQRTGSNGELFF. Based on the CDR3 plus reference TRBV5-1 and TRBJ2-2, the full variable domain is KAGVTQTPRYLIKTRGQQVTLSCSPISGHRSVSWYQQTPGQGLQFLFEYFSETQRNKGNFPGRFSGRQFSNSRSEMNVSTLELGDSALYLCASQRTGSNGELFFGEGSRLTVL.

The count of this clone is one. The chain joins TRBV5-1 to TRBJ2-1; 8 bases are a match to TRBD1. CDR3 size: 17 residues. J lost 0 bases, V lost 0 bases, and 5 bases had no gene match. Germline loops: CDR1 SGHRS, CDR2 YFSETQ. The CDR3 DNA follows: TGCGCCAGCAGCTTGGTACCCACAGGGGGCTCCTACAATGAGCAGTTCTTC. It translates to CASSLVPTGGSYNEQFF.

Regarding this clone: This same CDR3 is encoded by further DNA sequences in the sample. The chain recombines TRBV6-5 with TRBJ1-5, with unresolved D. The V gene lost 0 bases and the J gene lost 0 bases, with 6 bases spanning the gap. The V gene's germline CDR1 is MNHEY and CDR2 SVGAGI. CDR3 length: 15 residues. For the CDR3, the DNA is TGTGCCAGCAGTTACTCCCGCTATAGCAATCAGCCCCAGCATTTT. It encodes CASSYSRYSNQPQHF.

The chain combines TRBV25-1 with TRBJ1-1; D is possibly TRBD1 (5 bases). Germline V lookup: CDR1 MGHDK, CDR2 SYGVNS. Trimming took 6 bases from V and 8 from J, leaving 13 bases between them. The CDR3 extends over 12 amino acids. The CDR3 coding sequence is TGTGCCAGCAGGGGGACGGCGGAGGAAGCTTTCTTT. Its protein product is CASRGTAEEAFF.

The CDR3 loop reads CASSKLAGGPGEQYF. In DNA, the CDR3 is TGTGCCAGCAGTAAACTAGCGGGAGGGCCGGGAGAGCAGTACTTC. This chain uses TRBV7-9 with TRBJ2-7; 13 nucleotides agree with TRBD2. CDR3 length: 15 amino acids. V lost 6 bases to trimming and J lost 7 bases; unmatched junction nucleotides: 9. Germline assignment: CDR1 SEHNR and CDR2 FQNEAQ (reference sequence).

The genes are TRBV5-6 and TRBJ2-5; 15 bases line up with TRBD2. The V segment lost 4 bases and the J segment 4 bases; nucleotides outside the gene matches: 5. This CDR3 comprises 16 residues. Germline V gene data show CDR1 as SGHDT and CDR2 as YYEEEE. CDR3 amino acids: CASSQGLAGGGETQYF. In nucleotides, the CDR3 is TGTGCCAGCAGCCAGGGACTAGCGGGAGGAGGAGAGACCCAGTACTTC.

The chain couples TRBV5-1 to TRBJ1-2; D gene ambiguous. V was pared by 4 bases and J by 5 bases, with 21 bases between. Germline loops: CDR1 SGHRS, CDR2 YFSETQ. The CDR3 runs to 16 residues. This CDR3 reads CASSPWGGGRSYGYTF. CDR3 coding DNA: TGCGCCAGCAGCCCCTGGGGAGGAGGGCGGTCATATGGCTACACCTTC. The complete variable domain, with remaining parts taken from reference TRBV5-1 and TRBJ1-2, reads KAGVTQTPRYLIKTRGQQVTLSCSPISGHRSVSWYQQTPGQGLQFLFEYFSETQRNKGNFPGRFSGRQFSNSRSEMNVSTLELGDSALYLCASSPWGGGRSYGYTFGSGTRLTVV.

Here the CDR3 reads CSVDGTGSFNYGYTF. For the CDR3, the DNA is TGCAGCGTTGACGGGACAGGAAGTTTTAACTATGGCTACACCTTC. This sequence joins TRBV29-1 and TRBJ1-2, with 8 bases that match TRBD1. With V trimmed by 3 bases and J by 1 base, 7 bases remained unmatched. CDR3 length: 15 amino acids. From germline, CDR1 is SQVTM and CDR2 ANQGSEA. Together with reference TRBV29-1 and TRBJ1-2, the CDR3 gives the full variable domain: SAVISQKPSRDICQRGTSLTIQCQVDSQVTMMFWYRQQPGQSLTLIATANQGSEATYESGFVIDKFPISRPNLTFSTLTVSNMSPEDSSIYLCSVDGTGSFNYGYTFGSGTRLTVV.

The V call is TRBV7-9, the J call TRBJ2-4; D possibly uses TRBD1 or TRBD2 (5 bases each). Per germline, CDR1 SEHNR and CDR2 FQNEAQ (reference sequence). The CDR3 length is 15 residues. Trimming removed 2 bases from V and 0 bases from J, with 8 bases in between. CDR3 in amino acids: CASSLSGRAKNIQYF. For the CDR3, the DNA is TGTGCCAGCAGCTTATCAGGGAGAGCCAAAAACATTCAGTACTTC.